The rows below give T cell receptor beta chains drawn from one sample of a study of T cell changes during pregnancy in multiple sclerosis. TCRdb's table, derived via immunoSEQ multiplex PCR, lists solely in-frame clones and lacks some. This sample carries about 47,000 clones, about 91% of them seen once, and the ten largest clones take 2.2%. The sample was peripheral blood, taken in the third trimester of pregnancy. The receptors come from a female donor with multiple sclerosis, enrolled in a pregnancy study. Each CDR3 is given with its conserved first and last residue. The order of the fields is J gene, V gene, CDR3 protein.

J gene: TRBJ1-5
V gene: TRBV6-5
CDR3 protein: CASSYSRAGAGQPQHF

J gene: TRBJ1-2
V gene: TRBV27
CDR3 protein: CASSFQPPGAYGYTF

J gene: TRBJ2-5
V gene: TRBV18
CDR3 protein: CASSPRLEVETQYF

J gene: TRBJ2-3
V gene: TRBV7-9
CDR3 protein: CASSSSSGPTDTQYF

J gene: TRBJ2-3
V gene: TRBV6-5
CDR3 protein: CASSRPRDTQYF

J gene: TRBJ1-5
V gene: TRBV11-3
CDR3 protein: CASSLGRQGAGQPQHF

J gene: TRBJ2-7
V gene: TRBV6-6
CDR3 protein: CASSQEGEQYF

J gene: TRBJ1-2
V gene: TRBV7-9
CDR3 protein: CASRGGRWPYYGYTF

J gene: TRBJ2-7
V gene: TRBV2
CDR3 protein: CASSATSGSSYEQYF

J gene: TRBJ2-7
V gene: TRBV7-2
CDR3 protein: CASSLLGLAGSEQYF

J gene: TRBJ2-1
V gene: TRBV6-5
CDR3 protein: CASSVAVTNEQFF

J gene: TRBJ1-5
V gene: TRBV19
CDR3 protein: CASSPAGGYQPQHF

J gene: TRBJ2-5
V gene: TRBV7-2
CDR3 protein: CASSLAAGSGETQYF

J gene: TRBJ2-3
V gene: TRBV7-3
CDR3 protein: CASSRTSGDTQYF

J gene: TRBJ2-5
V gene: TRBV2
CDR3 protein: CASSDRRPGQGGETQYF

J gene: TRBJ1-3
V gene: TRBV15
CDR3 protein: CATSRDGRGSGNTIYF

J gene: TRBJ2-3
V gene: TRBV12-5
CDR3 protein: CASGLFTGGLATDTQYF

J gene: TRBJ1-1
V gene: TRBV28
CDR3 protein: CASSSPGQGALNTEAFF

J gene: TRBJ2-3
V gene: TRBV6-1
CDR3 protein: CATQVNSGSPDTQYF

J gene: TRBJ1-1
V gene: TRBV5-1
CDR3 protein: CASSLGGGGTEAFF

J gene: TRBJ1-5
V gene: TRBV2
CDR3 protein: CASRGDSYQPQHF

J gene: TRBJ1-4
V gene: TRBV21-1
CDR3 protein: CASSKERAYLATNEKLFF

J gene: TRBJ2-1
V gene: TRBV2
CDR3 protein: CASSEGAGGGNEQFF

J gene: TRBJ2-1
V gene: TRBV9
CDR3 protein: CASSVAGENGNEQFF

J gene: TRBJ2-1
V gene: TRBV5-6
CDR3 protein: CASSPGQPLRVKNEQFF

J gene: TRBJ2-1
V gene: TRBV7-9
CDR3 protein: CASSLGTSGIRDEQFF

J gene: TRBJ2-7
V gene: TRBV7-2
CDR3 protein: CASSLGDRLIYEQYF

J gene: TRBJ2-2
V gene: TRBV7-9
CDR3 protein: CASSLADNTGELFF

J gene: TRBJ1-2
V gene: TRBV11-3
CDR3 protein: CASSSTGWGYTF

J gene: TRBJ2-6
V gene: TRBV28
CDR3 protein: CASSLPGEGAGANVLTF

J gene: TRBJ1-1
V gene: TRBV11-3
CDR3 protein: CASSSRGGTEAFF

J gene: TRBJ1-5
V gene: TRBV7-9
CDR3 protein: CASSHLSRGDGSQPQHF

J gene: TRBJ2-4
V gene: TRBV6-5
CDR3 protein: CASSPRGLENIQYF

J gene: TRBJ1-4
V gene: TRBV6-5
CDR3 protein: CASSPGQPREKLFF

J gene: TRBJ2-1
V gene: TRBV29-1
CDR3 protein: CSSTSGRPNEQFF

J gene: TRBJ2-1
V gene: TRBV5-5
CDR3 protein: CASSFGPGLINNEQFF

J gene: TRBJ2-2
V gene: TRBV27
CDR3 protein: CASMGQMNTGELFF

J gene: TRBJ2-7
V gene: TRBV14
CDR3 protein: CASSGQLSYEQYF

J gene: TRBJ2-1
V gene: TRBV5-1
CDR3 protein: CASSPGGYTYNEQFF

J gene: TRBJ1-2
V gene: TRBV7-2
CDR3 protein: CASSLVGTGGYSGYTF

J gene: TRBJ1-3
V gene: TRBV14
CDR3 protein: CASSQDAGTVYSGNTIYF

J gene: TRBJ2-1
V gene: TRBV5-4
CDR3 protein: CASSLADTGVEQFF

J gene: TRBJ1-5
V gene: TRBV28
CDR3 protein: CASAPLDRVRSNQPQHF

J gene: TRBJ2-2
V gene: TRBV19
CDR3 protein: CASSDRTSGYTGELFF

J gene: TRBJ1-1
V gene: TRBV5-1
CDR3 protein: CASSFDRTEGNTEAFF

J gene: TRBJ2-3
V gene: TRBV7-3
CDR3 protein: CASSLHPLAGITDTQYF

J gene: TRBJ1-1
V gene: TRBV7-9
CDR3 protein: CASSPGARTEAFF

J gene: TRBJ2-1
V gene: TRBV7-3
CDR3 protein: CASSLTSGYNEQFF

J gene: TRBJ2-2
V gene: TRBV11-2
CDR3 protein: CASSTFTGGDTGELFF